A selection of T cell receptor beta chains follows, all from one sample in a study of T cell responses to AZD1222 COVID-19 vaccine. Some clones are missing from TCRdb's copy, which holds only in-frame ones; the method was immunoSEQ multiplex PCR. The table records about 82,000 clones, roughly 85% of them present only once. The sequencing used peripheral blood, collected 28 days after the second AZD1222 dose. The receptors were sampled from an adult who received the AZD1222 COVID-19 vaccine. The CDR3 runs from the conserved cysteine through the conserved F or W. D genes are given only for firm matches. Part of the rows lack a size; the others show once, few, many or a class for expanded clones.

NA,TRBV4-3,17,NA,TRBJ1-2,CASSPYESRVPNYGYTF,TGCGCCAGCAGCCCCTATGAATCCAGGGTACCTAACTATGGCTACACCTTC
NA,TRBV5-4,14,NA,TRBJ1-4,CASTDYGAEGELFF,TGTGCCAGCACCGACTACGGGGCTGAGGGTGAACTGTTTTTT
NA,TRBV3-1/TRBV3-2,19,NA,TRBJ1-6,CASSQRGTRHSGDNSPLHF,TGTGCCAGCAGCCAAAGGGGAACGAGACACAGCGGAGATAATTCACCCCTCCACTTT
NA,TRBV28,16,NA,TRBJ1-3,CASSLDRRFSGNTIYF,TGTGCCAGCAGTTTGGACAGAAGATTCTCTGGAAACACCATATATTTT
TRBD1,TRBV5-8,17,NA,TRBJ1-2,CASSLASLRDRVAGYTF,TGTGCCAGCAGCTTGGCCTCTCTCCGGGACAGGGTAGCCGGCTACACCTTC
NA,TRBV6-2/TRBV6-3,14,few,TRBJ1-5,CASSSAGRYQPQHF,TGTGCCAGCAGTTCTGCAGGGAGGTATCAGCCCCAGCATTTT
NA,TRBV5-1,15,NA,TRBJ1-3,CASSLAGNSGNTIYF,TGCGCCAGCAGCTTGGCGGGGAACTCTGGAAACACCATATATTTT
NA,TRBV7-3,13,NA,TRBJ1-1,CASSLYMNTEAFF,TGTGCCAGCAGCTTATACATGAACACTGAAGCTTTCTTT
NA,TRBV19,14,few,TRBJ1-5,CASSIGASNQPQHF,TGTGCCAGTAGTATTGGAGCCAGCAATCAGCCCCAGCATTTT
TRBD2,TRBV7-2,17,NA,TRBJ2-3,CASSLDGLAGRTDTQYF,TGTGCCAGCAGCTTAGATGGGCTAGCGGGGAGGACAGATACGCAGTATTTT
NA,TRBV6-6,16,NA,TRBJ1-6,CASSRTDISYNSPLHF,TGTGCCAGCAGCCGGACGGATATCTCCTATAATTCACCCCTCCACTTT
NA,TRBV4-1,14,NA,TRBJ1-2,CASSQVYGNYGYTF,TGCGCCAGCAGCCAAGTATACGGGAACTATGGCTACACCTTC
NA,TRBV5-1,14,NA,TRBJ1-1,CASSLYPGSTEAFF,TGCGCCAGCAGCCTATACCCAGGGAGCACTGAAGCTTTCTTT
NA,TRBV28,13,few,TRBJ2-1,CASSLGGDNEQFF,TGTGCCAGCAGCCTTGGGGGAGACAATGAGCAGTTCTTC
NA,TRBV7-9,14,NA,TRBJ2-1,CASSLSYTAGEQFF,TGTGCCAGCAGCCTTTCATACACCGCCGGCGAGCAGTTCTTC
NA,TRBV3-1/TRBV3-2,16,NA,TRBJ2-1,CASSQEIGGSYNEQFF,TGTGCCAGCAGCCAAGAAATAGGGGGTTCCTACAATGAGCAGTTCTTC
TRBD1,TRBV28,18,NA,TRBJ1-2,CASSAIRRRQGTDYGYTF,TGTGCCAGCAGTGCGATACGCCGAAGACAGGGGACCGACTATGGCTACACCTTC
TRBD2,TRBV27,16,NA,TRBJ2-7,CASALFVAGALDEQYF,TGTGCCAGCGCCCTTTTCGTGGCGGGAGCTCTTGACGAGCAGTACTTC
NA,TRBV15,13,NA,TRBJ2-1,CAIRISMENEQFF,TGTGCCATACGTATCTCTATGGAGAATGAGCAGTTCTTC
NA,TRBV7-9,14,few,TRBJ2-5,CASSLAPAVETQYF,TGTGCCAGCAGCTTAGCTCCGGCAGTAGAGACCCAGTACTTC
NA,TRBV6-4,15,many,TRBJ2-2,CASTPDSANTGELFF,TGTGCCAGCACCCCGGACAGCGCGAACACCGGGGAGCTGTTTTTT
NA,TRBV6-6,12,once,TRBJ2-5,CASSVGGETQYF,TGTGCCAGCAGTGTTGGGGGGGAGACCCAGTACTTC
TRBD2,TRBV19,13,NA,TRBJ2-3,CASSSGSGNTQYF,TGTGCCAGTAGTAGTGGTAGCGGGAATACGCAGTATTTT
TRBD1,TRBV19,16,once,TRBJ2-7,CANQGGQGRMSYEQYF,TGTGCCAACCAGGGGGGACAGGGGAGGATGTCCTACGAGCAGTACTTC
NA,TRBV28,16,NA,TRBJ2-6,CASSKTATSGANVLTF,TGTGCCAGCAGCAAGACAGCCACCTCTGGGGCCAACGTCCTGACTTTC
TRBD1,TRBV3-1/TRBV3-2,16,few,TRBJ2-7,CASSHRQGGDPYEQYF,TGTGCCAGCAGCCACCGACAGGGGGGTGACCCCTACGAGCAGTACTTC
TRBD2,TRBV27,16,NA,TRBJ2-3,CASSSPGTTPTDTQYF,TGTGCCAGCAGTTCCCCCGGGACTACCCCCACAGATACGCAGTATTTT
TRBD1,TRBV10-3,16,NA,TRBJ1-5,CAISPKDRGSNQPQHF,TGTGCCATCAGCCCAAAAGACAGGGGTAGCAATCAGCCCCAGCATTTT
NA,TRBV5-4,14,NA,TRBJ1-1,CASSDARGVTEAFF,TGTGCCAGCAGCGATGCCCGGGGAGTCACTGAAGCTTTCTTT
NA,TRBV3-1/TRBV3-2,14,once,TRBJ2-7,CASSPAPGANEQYF,TGTGCCAGCAGCCCCGCCCCCGGGGCTAACGAGCAGTACTTC
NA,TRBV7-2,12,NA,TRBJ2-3,CASSFDIDTQYF,TGTGCCAGCAGCTTTGATATCGATACGCAGTATTTT
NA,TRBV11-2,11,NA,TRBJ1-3,CASSDLNTIYF,TGTGCCAGCAGCGACCTGAACACCATATATTTT
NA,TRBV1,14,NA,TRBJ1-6,CTSSRWRGLTPLHF,TGCACCAGCAGCCGGTGGAGGGGGCTTACGCCCCTCCACTTT
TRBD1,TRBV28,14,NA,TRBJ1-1,CASREGGANTEAFF,TGTGCCAGCAGAGAAGGGGGCGCGAACACTGAAGCTTTCTTT
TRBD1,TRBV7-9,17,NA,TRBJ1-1,CASSFPLGTGGWTEAFF,TGTGCCAGCAGCTTTCCCCTTGGGACAGGGGGATGGACTGAAGCTTTCTTT
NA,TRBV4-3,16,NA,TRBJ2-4,CASSVLRGPGENIQYF,TGCGCCAGCAGCGTACTAAGGGGCCCAGGCGAAAACATTCAGTACTTC
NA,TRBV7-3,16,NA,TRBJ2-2,CASSLTGGIGTGELFF,TGTGCCAGCAGCTTAACTGGCGGGATTGGCACCGGGGAGCTGTTTTTT
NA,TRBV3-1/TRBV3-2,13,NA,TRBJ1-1,CASSPTPNTEAFF,TGTGCCAGCAGCCCCACACCGAACACTGAAGCTTTCTTT
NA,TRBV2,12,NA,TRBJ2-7,CASCAGLYEQYF,TGTGCCTCGTGTGCGGGACTCTACGAGCAGTACTTC
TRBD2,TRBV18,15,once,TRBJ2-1,CASSPLAGDLNEQFF,TGTGCCAGCTCACCCCTAGCGGGAGATCTCAATGAGCAGTTCTTC
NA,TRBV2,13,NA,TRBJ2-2,CASSEALPGELFF,TGTGCCAGCAGTGAAGCGCTGCCCGGGGAGCTGTTTTTT
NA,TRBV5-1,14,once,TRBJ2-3,CASSLPGETDTQYF,TGCGCCAGCAGCTTGCCGGGAGAGACAGATACGCAGTATTTT
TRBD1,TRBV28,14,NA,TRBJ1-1,CASSFSGGRTEAFF,TGTGCCAGCAGTTTCTCAGGGGGCCGCACTGAAGCTTTCTTT
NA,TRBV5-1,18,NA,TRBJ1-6,CASSLGAWPPGDNSPLHF,TGCGCCAGCAGCTTGGGGGCTTGGCCTCCAGGGGATAATTCACCCCTCCACTTT
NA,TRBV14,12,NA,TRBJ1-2,CASSPIQYGYTF,TGTGCCAGCAGCCCGATTCAGTATGGCTACACCTTC
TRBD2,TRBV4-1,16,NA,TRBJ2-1,CASSLPTSGSNNEQFF,TGCGCCAGCAGCCTCCCCACGAGCGGGAGTAACAATGAGCAGTTCTTC
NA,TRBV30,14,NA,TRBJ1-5,CAWSVRGGLQPQHF,TGTGCCTGGAGTGTACGGGGGGGGCTCCAGCCCCAGCATTTT
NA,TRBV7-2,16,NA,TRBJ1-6,CASSLRSQANHSPLHF,TGTGCCAGCAGCCTAAGATCACAGGCAAACCATTCACCCCTCCACTTT
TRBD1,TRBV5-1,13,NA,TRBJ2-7,CASSFKQGLEQYF,TGCGCCAGCAGCTTTAAACAGGGGCTCGAGCAGTACTTC
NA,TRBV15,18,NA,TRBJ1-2,CATSRDFFQSLMNYGYTF,TGTGCCACCAGCAGAGATTTTTTCCAATCCCTGATGAACTATGGCTACACCTTC
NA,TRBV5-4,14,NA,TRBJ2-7,CASSPWGDSYEQYF,TGTGCCAGCAGCCCCTGGGGGGACTCCTACGAGCAGTACTTC
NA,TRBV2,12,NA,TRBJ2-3,CASSSLADTQYF,TGTGCCAGCAGTAGTCTAGCAGATACGCAGTATTTT
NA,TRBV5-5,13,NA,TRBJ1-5,CASSASGSQPQHF,TGTGCCAGCAGCGCGTCAGGTAGTCAGCCCCAGCATTTT
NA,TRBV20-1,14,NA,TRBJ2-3,CSASKDPRSYTQYF,TGCAGTGCTAGTAAGGACCCGAGAAGCTATACGCAGTATTTT
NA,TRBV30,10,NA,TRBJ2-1,CAWSTNEQFF,TGTGCCTGGAGTACAAATGAGCAGTTCTTC
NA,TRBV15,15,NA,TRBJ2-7,CATSRDLGGGYEQYF,TGTGCCACCAGCAGAGATCTTGGGGGCGGCTACGAGCAGTACTTC
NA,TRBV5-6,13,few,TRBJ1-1,CASSLVSETEAFF,TGTGCCAGCAGCTTGGTTTCGGAAACTGAAGCTTTCTTT
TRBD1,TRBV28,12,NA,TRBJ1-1,CASGTENTEAFF,TGTGCCAGCGGGACAGAAAACACTGAAGCTTTCTTT
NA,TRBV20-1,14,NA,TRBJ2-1,CSASPTRGINEQFF,TGCAGTGCTAGTCCAACCCGGGGGATTAATGAGCAGTTCTTC